This T cell receptor (beta chain) was recovered during a study of T cell repertoires in ileal Crohn's disease. In the study overall: At surgery, 35% of patients smoked, with median disease duration about eight years. General observations from the study: Mucosal expansions were suggested to be mainly CD8 T cells. Compared with non-smokers, active smokers at surgery showed more clonal expansions.

The method was immunoSEQ multiplex PCR; TCRdb's version includes in-frame clones alone and lacks a portion of them. This repertoire shows thousands of clones, around 80% found once; its top ten account for 5.5% to 7.5%. Trimming took 8 bases from V and 8 from J; bases not matched to a gene: 6. CDR1 MNHNS and CDR2 SASEGT come from the germline V gene. The CDR3 is 13 residues long. Concerning this clone: Its antigen remains unknown.

Sequenced input: ileal tissue. The chain is built from TRBV6-1 and TRBJ1-1; 12 bases are a match to TRBD1. This sequence was found in an adult with Crohn's disease. The CDR3 region has the DNA TGTGCCAGCTGGGACAGGGGGCGAGGGGAAGCTTTCTTT. Amino acid sequence: CASWDRGRGEAFF.